Sequencing of this T cell receptor beta chain was carried out in a study of Graves' ophthalmopathy and Graves' hyperthyroidism. Study results and limitations: With 70.59% sensitivity and roughly 72% specificity, the model predicted ophthalmopathy progression.

This clonotype occurred many times. Its specificity is not known. Scientists amplified the TCR beta CDR3 regions from RNA transcripts. Investigators did first-round RT-PCR with HTBI primers, then second-round multiplex PCR. TCRdb processed the multiplex PCR reads anew with MiXCR; each CDR3 protein has one entry. The data show approximately 1.2 million distinct CDR3 sequences, about 35% seen once. CDR3 size: 14 residues. V lost 5 bases and J lost 5, with 16 bases in between. Lactation, pregnancy, uncontrolled infections and other autoimmune diseases were all grounds for excluding patients. Orbital computed tomography, together with clinical symptoms, serum thyroxine, TRAb and thyroid ultrasound, was used for diagnosis.

The V gene is TRBV12-3 or TRBV12-4, the J gene TRBJ2-7; the D call may be TRBD1 or TRBD2 (6 bases each). The TCR originated in an adult man with Graves' hyperthyroidism. Input material: peripheral blood or thyroid tissue (not recorded which). CDR3 loop: CASSPGWGAHEQYF. In DNA form, the CDR3 reads TGTGCCAGCAGTCCAGGATGGGGGGCGCACGAGCAGTACTTC.